This T cell receptor (beta chain) was sequenced during a study of radiotherapy plus CTLA-4 blockade in lung cancer. Study-level background: Among enrolled patients, less than 20% responded and less than 40% achieved disease control.

Clones were sequenced by immunoSEQ multiplex PCR, and TCRdb holds only the in-frame ones, with some missing. The data contain about 81,000 clones, more than 70% of them singletons. Study-wide results and caveats: Alongside interferon-beta, early blood T cell clone dynamics were reportedly the best predictor of response.

The CDR3 is made up of 14 amino acids. V shed 2 bases and J shed 8 bases, with 17 bases lying between them. The germline V gene encodes CDR1 SGHNT and CDR2 YYREEE (reference sequence). On this clone itself: Its matching antigen is unknown.

This sample comprised peripheral blood, obtained from a patient treated with radiotherapy plus ipilimumab. The clonotype was recovered from a human donor with non-small cell lung cancer that progressed on radiotherapy plus ipilimumab. This chain links TRBV5-4 with TRBJ2-7; D tentatively reads TRBD1 or TRBD2 (6 bases each). CDR3 DNA sequence: TGTGCCAGCAGCTTCGAGGGGGGCCCCCGCAAGCAGTACTTC. Protein product: CASSFEGGPRKQYF.